This T cell receptor (beta chain) was documented in a study of beta chain features in type 1 diabetes. Germline CDR1 reads SGHRS; CDR2 reads YFSETQ. The junction had 7 bases not matched to a gene; V was cut back by 5 bases and J by 6 bases. CDR3 size: 14 residues. Reverse transcribing all isolated RNA meant expressed TCRB transcripts were sequenced. TCRdb keeps only in-frame clones here, not all; method: immunoSEQ multiplex PCR. This repertoire shows about 340,000 clones, roughly 8% found once; its top ten account for less than 0.5%. This clone has just a few counts. The specimen was central memory CD4+ T cells from blood. The chain recombines TRBV5-1 with TRBJ2-3, with 9 bases matching TRBD1. This clonotype originated in a woman aged 18-29 years in good health. The CDR3 DNA reads as TGCGCCAGCAGAGGGGACAGGGAGTTTGATACGCAGTATTTT. It is translated as CASRGDREFDTQYF.